This T cell receptor beta chain stems from a study of shared clonotypes between healthy human individuals. Study at large: With ages of 18 to 49, the donors were a couple of women and a few men. Study-wide results and caveats: Tissue TCR repertoires likely differ from these blood-only repertoires.

The team ran DNA from unsorted PBMCs on ten immunoSEQ deep assay plates for sequencing. Sequencing was performed with immunoSEQ multiplex PCR; in TCRdb, only in-frame clones are kept and a portion is missing. This table holds over 400,000 clones, more than 75% found once. Comments on this clone: Antigen: not known.

Donors were Caucasian adults residing in Nashville, Tennessee, USA. The CDR3 runs to 20 residues. Germline CDR1 reads KGHSH; CDR2 reads LQKENI. J lost 0 bases, V lost 6 bases, and 14 bases had no gene match. The sample taken for sequencing was PBMCs. The TCR sequence derives from a woman between 35 and 50 years old in good health. Some clones in this sample may be carry-over from other donors' samples. The V call is TRBV18, the J call TRBJ2-6; 10 bases match TRBD2. CDR3 protein: CASSPFGTSALSSGANVLTF. CDR3 DNA: TGTGCCAGCTCCCCTTTCGGGACTAGCGCCCTAAGCTCTGGGGCCAACGTCCTGACTTTC.